These T cell receptor beta chains were read from a single sample in a study of blood T cell repertoires in COVID-19. TCRdb keeps only in-frame clones here, not all; method: immunoSEQ multiplex PCR. The table includes fewer than 250,000 clones, around 80% detected once. The sequencing input was PBMCs or T cells enriched from blood (not recorded which). The receptor source for this set is a woman between 50 and 59 years old with acute COVID-19. Both conserved end residues are part of each CDR3. The order of the fields is D gene, clone size, J gene, V gene, CDR3 DNA, CDR3 protein. A D gene is named only where the DNA matches it firmly. Some rows mark clone size as missing; the rest say once, few, many or name a class of expanded clone.

TRBD1	few	TRBJ1-5	TRBV2	TGTGCCAGCAGGAGGGGGCCCAGGTATAGCAATCAGCCCCAGCATTTT	CASRRGPRYSNQPQHF
TRBD1	-	TRBJ1-2	TRBV30	TGTGCCTGGAGTGTCGGGACAGTGAGAATCTATGGCTACACCTTC	CAWSVGTVRIYGYTF
TRBD1	-	TRBJ2-3	TRBV14	TGTGCCAGCAGTCCGGGACAGGCAACAGATACGCAGTATTTT	CASSPGQATDTQYF
-	few	TRBJ1-2	TRBV5-1	TGCGCCAGCAGCTTGGAACATAACTATGGCTACACCTTC	CASSLEHNYGYTF
-	-	TRBJ1-1	TRBV16	TGTGCCAGCAGCCATCTTGGGCCAGGGGTTAACACTGAAGCTTTCTTT	CASSHLGPGVNTEAFF
-	-	TRBJ1-2	TRBV6-1	TGTGCCAGCAGTGAAACGGGGTGGGTCTATGGCTACACCTTC	CASSETGWVYGYTF
-	-	TRBJ1-2	TRBV10-1	TGCGCCAGCAGTGAGTCAGGGGTTGGCTACACCTTC	CASSESGVGYTF
-	few	TRBJ1-2	TRBV7-6	TGTGCCAGCAGCCCATTGTCGGGTGGAACCTGGGGCTACACCTTC	CASSPLSGGTWGYTF
TRBD1	-	TRBJ1-2	TRBV28	TGTGCCAGCAGTTTACCGAAGGGGGCGGATGAGGGCTACACCTTC	CASSLPKGADEGYTF
-	-	TRBJ2-4	TRBV2	TGTGCCAGCAGTGAGGAGGGTAACAAAAACATTCAGTACTTC	CASSEEGNKNIQYF
-	-	TRBJ1-3	TRBV5-4	TGTGCCAGCAGCCGCTACAACCCCGGAGGGTCTGGAAACACCATATATTTT	CASSRYNPGGSGNTIYF
TRBD1	-	TRBJ2-3	TRBV19	TGTGCCAGTAGTCTCGGGACAGGGGTTACCCACACAGATACGCAGTATTTT	CASSLGTGVTHTDTQYF
-	-	TRBJ2-5	TRBV6-5	TGTGCCAGCAGTTACCTAACAGGGGGGGTCCAGACCCAGTACTTC	CASSYLTGGVQTQYF
-	-	TRBJ2-1	TRBV9	TGTGCCAGCAGCGCCCGCGGAGGGAACAATGAGCAGTTCTTC	CASSARGGNNEQFF
-	-	TRBJ1-2	TRBV28	TGTGCCAGCAGTTTCCAGGGGACGGGTCCCTATGGCTACACCTTC	CASSFQGTGPYGYTF
-	-	TRBJ2-3	TRBV7-9	TGTGCCAGCAGCCCCCCGGTGCGGGTGGGCCACACAGATACGCAGTATTTT	CASSPPVRVGHTDTQYF
-	-	TRBJ2-5	TRBV5-5	TGTGCCAGCACCCTAGGGGGCCAAGAGACCCAGTACTTC	CASTLGGQETQYF
-	-	TRBJ2-1	TRBV7-2	TGTGCCAGCAGCTTTGCCGCAGGGGATCGTGAGCAGTTCTTC	CASSFAAGDREQFF
-	-	TRBJ2-2	TRBV3-1/TRBV3-2	TGTGCCAGCAGCCGACAGAGATCCGGGGAGCTGTTTTTT	CASSRQRSGELFF
TRBD2	-	TRBJ2-3	TRBV7-3	TGTGCCAGCAGCTTTAGCGGGGGGGCCACAGATACGCAGTATTTT	CASSFSGGATDTQYF
-	-	TRBJ2-5	TRBV18	TGTGCCAGCTCATTCGATCGGGTGGAGGAGACCCAGTACTTC	CASSFDRVEETQYF
TRBD2	-	TRBJ2-1	TRBV6-2/TRBV6-3	TGTGCCAGCAGTGAGATGACTAGCGGGGGATACAATGAGCAGTTCTTC	CASSEMTSGGYNEQFF
-	-	TRBJ2-1	TRBV3-1/TRBV3-2	TGTGCCAGCAGCCAAGTCGGGGGGCCCGGGGAGCAGTTCTTC	CASSQVGGPGEQFF
-	-	TRBJ1-1	TRBV27	TGTGCCAGCCTTGACCGGGACACGAACACTGAAGCTTTCTTT	CASLDRDTNTEAFF
TRBD1	-	TRBJ1-2	TRBV6-5	TGTGCCAGTTCGACAGGGGGCAACTATGGCTACACCTTC	CASSTGGNYGYTF
TRBD1	-	TRBJ1-6	TRBV27	TGTGCCAGCAGGTGGGACAGGAGGAATTCACCCCTCCACTTT	CASRWDRRNSPLHF
-	-	TRBJ2-4	TRBV6-4	TGTGCCAGCAGCCAGGACCAGGGGAACATTCAGTACTTC	CASSQDQGNIQYF
-	-	TRBJ1-1	TRBV5-1	TGCGCCAGCAGTTTATTACAGGGTAACACTGAAGCTTTCTTT	CASSLLQGNTEAFF
-	-	TRBJ2-5	TRBV7-2	TGTGCCAGCAGCTTCCCGGGTGGACAAGAGACCCAGTACTTC	CASSFPGGQETQYF
-	once	TRBJ2-6	TRBV12-3/TRBV12-4	TGTGCCAGTAGACAGCCCGACAACGTCCTGACTTTC	CASRQPDNVLTF
-	medium-sized	TRBJ1-1	TRBV10-3	TGTGCCATCAGTGGGCGGGACGGCCACACTGAAGCTTTCTTT	CAISGRDGHTEAFF
-	-	TRBJ1-4	TRBV3-1/TRBV3-2	TGTGCCAGCAGCCAAGGGAACCAGGGCAAACTGTTTTTT	CASSQGNQGKLFF
TRBD1	-	TRBJ1-2	TRBV5-1	TGCGCCAGCAGCCTGCGGACAGGGGCCTATGGCTACACCTTC	CASSLRTGAYGYTF